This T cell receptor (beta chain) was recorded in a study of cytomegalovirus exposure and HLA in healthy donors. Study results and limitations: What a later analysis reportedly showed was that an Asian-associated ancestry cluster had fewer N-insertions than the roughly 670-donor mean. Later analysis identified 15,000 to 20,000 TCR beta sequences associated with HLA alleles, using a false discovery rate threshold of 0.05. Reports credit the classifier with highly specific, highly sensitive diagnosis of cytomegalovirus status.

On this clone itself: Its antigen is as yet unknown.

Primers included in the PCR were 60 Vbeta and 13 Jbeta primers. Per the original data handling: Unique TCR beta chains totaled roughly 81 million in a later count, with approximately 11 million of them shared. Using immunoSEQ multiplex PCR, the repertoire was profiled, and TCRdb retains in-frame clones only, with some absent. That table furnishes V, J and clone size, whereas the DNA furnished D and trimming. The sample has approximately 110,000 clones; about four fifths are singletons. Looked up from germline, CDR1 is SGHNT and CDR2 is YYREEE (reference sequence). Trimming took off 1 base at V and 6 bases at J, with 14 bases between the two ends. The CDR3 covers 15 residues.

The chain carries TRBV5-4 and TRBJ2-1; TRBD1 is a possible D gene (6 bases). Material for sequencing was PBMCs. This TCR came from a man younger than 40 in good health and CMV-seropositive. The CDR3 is CASSLTQGKVNEQFF. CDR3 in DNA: TGTGCCAGCAGCTTGACACAGGGAAAGGTCAATGAGCAGTTCTTC.